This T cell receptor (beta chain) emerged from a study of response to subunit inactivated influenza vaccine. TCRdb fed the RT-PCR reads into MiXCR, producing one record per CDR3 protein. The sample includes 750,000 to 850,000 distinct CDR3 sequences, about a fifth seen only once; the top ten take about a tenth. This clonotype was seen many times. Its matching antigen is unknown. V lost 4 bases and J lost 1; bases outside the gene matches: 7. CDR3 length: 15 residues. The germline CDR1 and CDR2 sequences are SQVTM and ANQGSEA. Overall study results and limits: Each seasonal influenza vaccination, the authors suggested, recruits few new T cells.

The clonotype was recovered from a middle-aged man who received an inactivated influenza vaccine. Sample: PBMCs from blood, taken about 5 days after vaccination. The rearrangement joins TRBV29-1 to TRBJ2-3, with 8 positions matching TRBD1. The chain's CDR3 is CSVGISGQGTDTQYF. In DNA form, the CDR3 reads TGCAGCGTTGGGATCTCGGGACAGGGCACAGATACGCAGTATTTT.